Listed below are T cell receptor beta chains from one sample, sequenced in a study of blood T cell repertoires in COVID-19. The method was immunoSEQ multiplex PCR; TCRdb's version includes in-frame clones alone and lacks a portion of them. The data contain over 200,000 clones, around 90% of them singletons. The sequenced sample was peripheral blood. All receptors come from a woman under 30 who had recovered from COVID-19. Each CDR3 is given with its conserved first and last residue. Each record gives: J gene, clone size, V gene, D gene, CDR3 protein, CDR3 DNA. A D gene is named only where the DNA matches it firmly. Rows give clone size only sometimes, using once, few, many, or a class for an expanded clone.

j_gene: TRBJ2-1; abundance: once; v_gene: TRBV9; d_gene: TRBD1; CDR3aa: CASSVVGQGVDEQFF; CDR3nt: TGTGCCAGCAGCGTAGTGGGACAGGGGGTCGATGAGCAGTTCTTC
j_gene: TRBJ2-3; abundance: .; v_gene: TRBV5-1; d_gene: TRBD1; CDR3aa: CASSLRSRTGGTDTQYF; CDR3nt: TGCGCCAGCAGCTTACGTTCGAGGACAGGGGGCACAGATACGCAGTATTTT
j_gene: TRBJ2-3; abundance: .; v_gene: TRBV19; d_gene: TRBD1; CDR3aa: CASSLGKGQGYLYTQYF; CDR3nt: TGTGCCAGTAGTCTCGGGAAGGGACAGGGGTATTTGTATACGCAGTATTTT
j_gene: TRBJ2-7; abundance: .; v_gene: TRBV11-2; d_gene: .; CDR3aa: CASSPVPLYEQYF; CDR3nt: TGTGCCAGCAGCCCGGTTCCCCTCTACGAGCAGTACTTC
j_gene: TRBJ1-1; abundance: .; v_gene: TRBV19; d_gene: .; CDR3aa: CASSIKLGHEAFF; CDR3nt: TGTGCCAGTAGTATTAAATTGGGGCACGAGGCTTTCTTT
j_gene: TRBJ1-2; abundance: few; v_gene: TRBV5-1; d_gene: TRBD1; CDR3aa: CASSSQGPYYGYTF; CDR3nt: TGCGCCAGCAGCTCACAGGGGCCGTACTATGGCTACACCTTC
j_gene: TRBJ2-7; abundance: .; v_gene: TRBV19; d_gene: .; CDR3aa: CASSIGSRGYYEQYF; CDR3nt: TGTGCCAGTAGTATCGGGTCAAGGGGCTACTACGAGCAGTACTTC
j_gene: TRBJ2-2; abundance: once; v_gene: TRBV19; d_gene: TRBD2; CDR3aa: CASTPRLAGAKGLGELFF; CDR3nt: TGTGCCAGTACCCCCAGGCTAGCGGGAGCGAAAGGGTTAGGGGAGCTGTTTTTT
j_gene: TRBJ2-1; abundance: .; v_gene: TRBV3-1/TRBV3-2; d_gene: TRBD2; CDR3aa: CASSQVLLAGHNEQFF; CDR3nt: TGTGCCAGCAGCCAAGTGCTACTAGCGGGGCACAATGAGCAGTTCTTC
j_gene: TRBJ2-1; abundance: .; v_gene: TRBV30; d_gene: TRBD2; CDR3aa: CASVGVAGVSGHEQFF; CDR3nt: TGTGCATCGGTTGGGGTAGCGGGAGTTTCTGGACATGAGCAGTTCTTC
j_gene: TRBJ2-7; abundance: .; v_gene: TRBV2; d_gene: TRBD2; CDR3aa: CASSSLAGGSNVYEQYF; CDR3nt: TGTGCCAGCAGCTCACTAGCGGGAGGGTCTAATGTCTACGAGCAGTACTTC
j_gene: TRBJ2-1; abundance: .; v_gene: TRBV11-2; d_gene: .; CDR3aa: CASSRTGEQFF; CDR3nt: TGTGCCAGCAGCAGGACGGGGGAGCAGTTCTTC
j_gene: TRBJ2-5; abundance: .; v_gene: TRBV25-1; d_gene: TRBD2; CDR3aa: CASRRAGGPQETQYF; CDR3nt: TGTGCCAGCAGGAGAGCGGGAGGGCCCCAAGAGACCCAGTACTTC
j_gene: TRBJ1-6; abundance: .; v_gene: TRBV21-1; d_gene: .; CDR3aa: CASIKTPGQGAGSYNSPLHF; CDR3nt: TGTGCCAGCATCAAAACCCCGGGACAGGGGGCAGGTTCCTATAATTCACCCCTCCACTTT
j_gene: TRBJ2-5; abundance: many; v_gene: TRBV10-3; d_gene: TRBD1; CDR3aa: CAISNPGDSGWAETQYF; CDR3nt: TGTGCCATCAGTAACCCCGGGGACAGCGGATGGGCAGAGACCCAGTACTTC
j_gene: TRBJ2-7; abundance: .; v_gene: TRBV20-1; d_gene: .; CDR3aa: CSASRPGRGAYEQYF; CDR3nt: TGCAGTGCTAGTCGCCCGGGCAGGGGGGCCTACGAGCAGTACTTC
j_gene: TRBJ2-1; abundance: .; v_gene: TRBV5-1; d_gene: TRBD2; CDR3aa: CASSLAGTINEQFF; CDR3nt: TGCGCCAGCAGCTTGGCCGGGACTATCAATGAGCAGTTCTTC
j_gene: TRBJ1-1; abundance: .; v_gene: TRBV6-1; d_gene: .; CDR3aa: CASSEAGFFRTEAFF; CDR3nt: TGTGCCAGCAGTGAGGCAGGGTTTTTCCGCACTGAAGCTTTCTTT
j_gene: TRBJ1-2; abundance: .; v_gene: TRBV9; d_gene: .; CDR3aa: CASSGRLDSNYGYTF; CDR3nt: TGTGCCAGCAGCGGAAGATTGGACAGCAACTATGGCTACACCTTC
j_gene: TRBJ1-6; abundance: .; v_gene: TRBV30; d_gene: TRBD1; CDR3aa: CAWSVQGTSYNSPLHF; CDR3nt: TGTGCCTGGAGTGTACAGGGGACGTCCTATAATTCACCCCTCCACTTT
j_gene: TRBJ1-5; abundance: .; v_gene: TRBV7-9; d_gene: TRBD1; CDR3aa: CASSPGQGHQPQHF; CDR3nt: TGTGCCAGCAGTCCCGGACAGGGACATCAGCCCCAGCATTTT
j_gene: TRBJ1-4; abundance: once; v_gene: TRBV29-1; d_gene: .; CDR3aa: CSVGLTNEKLFF; CDR3nt: TGCAGCGTGGGACTGACTAATGAAAAACTGTTTTTT
j_gene: TRBJ1-1; abundance: .; v_gene: TRBV4-3; d_gene: .; CDR3aa: CASSQDLGDRNTEAFF; CDR3nt: TGCGCCAGCAGCCAAGATCTGGGAGATCGGAACACTGAAGCTTTCTTT
j_gene: TRBJ2-7; abundance: .; v_gene: TRBV18; d_gene: .; CDR3aa: CASSPGQSYEQYF; CDR3nt: TGTGCCAGCTCACCTGGACAGTCCTACGAGCAGTACTTC
j_gene: TRBJ2-6; abundance: .; v_gene: TRBV7-2; d_gene: .; CDR3aa: CASSPLPLLSSGANVLTF; CDR3nt: TGTGCCAGCAGCCCCCTTCCACTTTTAAGCTCTGGGGCCAACGTCCTGACTTTC
j_gene: TRBJ1-2; abundance: .; v_gene: TRBV6-5; d_gene: TRBD1; CDR3aa: CASRVTGGADGYTF; CDR3nt: TGTGCCAGCAGGGTGACAGGGGGCGCTGATGGCTACACCTTC
j_gene: TRBJ1-4; abundance: .; v_gene: TRBV6-6; d_gene: .; CDR3aa: CASMPGNENEKLFF; CDR3nt: TGTGCCAGCATGCCAGGGAACGAGAATGAAAAACTGTTTTTT
j_gene: TRBJ2-6; abundance: .; v_gene: TRBV6-4; d_gene: .; CDR3aa: CASSDSFSGANVLTF; CDR3nt: TGTGCCAGCAGTGACAGCTTTTCTGGGGCCAACGTCCTGACTTTC
j_gene: TRBJ1-1; abundance: .; v_gene: TRBV6-6; d_gene: .; CDR3aa: CASSYTAGAGTEAFF; CDR3nt: TGTGCCAGCAGTTACACGGCTGGGGCTGGCACTGAAGCTTTCTTT
j_gene: TRBJ2-7; abundance: .; v_gene: TRBV5-6; d_gene: TRBD1; CDR3aa: CASSSGTGTAEQYF; CDR3nt: TGTGCCAGCAGCTCCGGGACAGGGACCGCCGAGCAGTACTTC
j_gene: TRBJ1-4; abundance: .; v_gene: TRBV18; d_gene: TRBD1; CDR3aa: CASSRGQDGRKLFF; CDR3nt: TGTGCCAGCTCACGAGGACAGGATGGGAGAAAACTGTTTTTT
j_gene: TRBJ2-1; abundance: .; v_gene: TRBV7-9; d_gene: .; CDR3aa: CASSLRGQDYNEQFF; CDR3nt: TGTGCCAGCAGCTTACGGGGTCAGGACTACAATGAGCAGTTCTTC
j_gene: TRBJ2-5; abundance: .; v_gene: TRBV6-5; d_gene: TRBD1; CDR3aa: CASSYTTGVQETQYF; CDR3nt: TGTGCCAGCAGTTACACGACAGGGGTCCAAGAGACCCAGTACTTC
j_gene: TRBJ1-2; abundance: .; v_gene: TRBV5-1; d_gene: .; CDR3aa: CASSFGTLRYGYTF; CDR3nt: TGCGCCAGCAGCTTCGGGACTCTACGCTATGGCTACACCTTC
j_gene: TRBJ2-6; abundance: .; v_gene: TRBV13; d_gene: .; CDR3aa: CASSRQDRTIFSGANVLTF; CDR3nt: TGTGCCAGCAGCCGCCAGGACAGGACTATCTTCTCTGGGGCCAACGTCCTGACTTTC
j_gene: TRBJ2-1; abundance: .; v_gene: TRBV4-1; d_gene: .; CDR3aa: CASSPGVASNEQFF; CDR3nt: TGCGCCAGCAGCCCCGGGGTAGCGAGCAATGAGCAGTTCTTC
j_gene: TRBJ2-1; abundance: .; v_gene: TRBV14; d_gene: TRBD2; CDR3aa: CASSQTREAYSSSYNEQFF; CDR3nt: TGTGCCAGCAGCCAAACTCGGGAGGCCTATTCTAGCTCCTACAATGAGCAGTTCTTC
j_gene: TRBJ1-1; abundance: .; v_gene: TRBV30; d_gene: TRBD1; CDR3aa: CAWSQGEGTEAFF; CDR3nt: TGTGCCTGGAGCCAGGGGGAAGGGACTGAAGCTTTCTTT
j_gene: TRBJ1-4; abundance: .; v_gene: TRBV4-1; d_gene: .; CDR3aa: CASSQAESTNEKLFF; CDR3nt: TGCGCCAGCAGCCAAGCTGAGTCAACTAATGAAAAACTGTTTTTT
j_gene: TRBJ2-7; abundance: .; v_gene: TRBV7-9; d_gene: TRBD2; CDR3aa: CASSLLAGAPYEQYF; CDR3nt: TGTGCCAGCAGCCTACTAGCGGGCGCACCGTACGAGCAGTACTTC
j_gene: TRBJ1-1; abundance: .; v_gene: TRBV2; d_gene: TRBD1; CDR3aa: CASSAPPGQLNEAFF; CDR3nt: TGTGCCAGCAGTGCTCCCCCGGGACAGCTAAACGAAGCTTTCTTT
j_gene: TRBJ1-2; abundance: .; v_gene: TRBV25-1; d_gene: .; CDR3aa: CASSELEDANYGYTF; CDR3nt: TGTGCCAGCAGTGAATTGGAGGACGCTAACTATGGCTACACCTTC
j_gene: TRBJ2-1; abundance: .; v_gene: TRBV6-5; d_gene: .; CDR3aa: CASSYGGAINEQFF; CDR3nt: TGTGCCAGCAGTTACGGCGGCGCCATCAATGAGCAGTTCTTC
j_gene: TRBJ2-7; abundance: .; v_gene: TRBV6-2/TRBV6-3; d_gene: .; CDR3aa: CASSYSTGDSRFYEQYF; CDR3nt: TGTGCCAGCAGTTATTCGACGGGGGACTCCCGGTTCTACGAGCAGTACTTC
j_gene: TRBJ2-3; abundance: .; v_gene: TRBV9; d_gene: TRBD2; CDR3aa: CASSVDGREGLGIDTQYF; CDR3nt: TGTGCCAGCAGCGTAGATGGGCGGGAGGGCCTTGGAATAGATACGCAGTATTTT
j_gene: TRBJ2-7; abundance: .; v_gene: TRBV5-3; d_gene: TRBD2; CDR3aa: CARSYDSGSASYEQYF; CDR3nt: TGTGCCAGAAGTTACGATAGCGGGAGCGCCTCCTACGAGCAGTACTTC
j_gene: TRBJ2-7; abundance: once; v_gene: TRBV3-1/TRBV3-2; d_gene: .; CDR3aa: CASSHSGVLYEQYF; CDR3nt: TGTGCCAGCAGCCATTCGGGTGTATTGTACGAGCAGTACTTC
j_gene: TRBJ1-2; abundance: .; v_gene: TRBV14; d_gene: .; CDR3aa: CASSQVETDAYGYTF; CDR3nt: TGTGCCAGCAGCCAAGTAGAGACAGACGCCTATGGCTACACCTTC